This T cell receptor beta chain is from a study of T cells in Graves' hyperthyroidism and ophthalmopathy. Amplified TCR beta CDR3 regions derived from RNA transcripts. Primed by the HTBI set, a first-round RT-PCR was run on the TCR CDR3. TCRdb reanalysed the multiplex PCR reads using MiXCR and keeps one entry per CDR3 protein. The repertoire has 350,000 or so distinct CDR3 sequences, around a sixth of them found once; the top ten carry roughly 49%. The CDR3 contains 15 residues. V lost 5 bases, J lost 6 bases, and 17 bases lay in between. Per the germline V gene, CDR1 is MNHEY and CDR2 is SVGEGT. Points on this clonotype: The conserved phenylalanine or tryptophan is not found at the CDR3 terminus, so this likely reflects a read error.

The TCR comes from a woman aged 45 to 65 with Graves' hyperthyroidism. The specimen was blood. The chain has TRBV6-2 or TRBV6-3 and TRBJ1-5; D is perhaps TRBD1 (5 bases). CDR3 DNA: TGTGCCAGCAGTGGCACTACAGGTTCCACTCAGCCCCAGCATCTT. This codes for CASSGTTGSTQPQHL.